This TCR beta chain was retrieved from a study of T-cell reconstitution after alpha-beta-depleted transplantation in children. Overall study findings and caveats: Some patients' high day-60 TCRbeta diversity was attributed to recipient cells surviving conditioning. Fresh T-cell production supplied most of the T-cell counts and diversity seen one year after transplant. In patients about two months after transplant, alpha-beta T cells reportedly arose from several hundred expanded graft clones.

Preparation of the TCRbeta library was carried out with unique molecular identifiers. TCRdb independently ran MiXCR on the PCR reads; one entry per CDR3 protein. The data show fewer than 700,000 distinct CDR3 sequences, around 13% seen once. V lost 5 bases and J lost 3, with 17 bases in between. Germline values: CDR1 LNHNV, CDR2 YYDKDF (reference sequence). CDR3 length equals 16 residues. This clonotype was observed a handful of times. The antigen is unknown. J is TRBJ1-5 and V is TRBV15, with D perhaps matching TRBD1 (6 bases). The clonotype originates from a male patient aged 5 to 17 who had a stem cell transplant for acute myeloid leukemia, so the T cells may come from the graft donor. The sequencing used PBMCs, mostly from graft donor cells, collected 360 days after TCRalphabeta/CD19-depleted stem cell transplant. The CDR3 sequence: CATSGGTSGTNQPQHF. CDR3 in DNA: TGTGCCACCAGCGGGGGGACATCAGGAACCAATCAGCCCCAGCATTTT.